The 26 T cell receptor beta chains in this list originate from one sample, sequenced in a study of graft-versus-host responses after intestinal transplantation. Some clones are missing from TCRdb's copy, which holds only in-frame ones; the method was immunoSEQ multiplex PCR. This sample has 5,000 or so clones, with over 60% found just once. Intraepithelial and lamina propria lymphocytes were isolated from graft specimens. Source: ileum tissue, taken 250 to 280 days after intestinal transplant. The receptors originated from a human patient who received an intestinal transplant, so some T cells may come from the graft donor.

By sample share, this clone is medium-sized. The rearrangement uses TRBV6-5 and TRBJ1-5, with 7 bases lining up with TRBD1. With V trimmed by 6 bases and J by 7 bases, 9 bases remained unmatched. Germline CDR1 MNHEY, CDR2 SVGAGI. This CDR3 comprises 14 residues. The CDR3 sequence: CASSPYRGGQPQHF. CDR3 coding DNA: TGTGCCAGCAGCCCTTACAGGGGCGGACAGCCCCAGCATTTT.

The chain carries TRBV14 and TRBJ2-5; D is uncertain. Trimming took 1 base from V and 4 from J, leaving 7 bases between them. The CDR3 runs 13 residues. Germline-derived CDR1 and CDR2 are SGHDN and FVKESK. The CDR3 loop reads CASSQVLRETQYF. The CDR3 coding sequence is TGTGCCAGCAGCCAAGTCCTTCGAGAGACCCAGTACTTC.

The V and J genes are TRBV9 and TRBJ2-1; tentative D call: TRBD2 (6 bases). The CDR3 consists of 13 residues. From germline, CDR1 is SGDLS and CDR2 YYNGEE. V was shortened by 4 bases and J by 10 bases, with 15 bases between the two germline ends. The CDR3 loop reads CASSPRLGREQFF. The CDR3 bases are TGTGCCAGCAGCCCGAGACTAGGTCGAGAGCAGTTCTTC.

Written as DNA, the CDR3 is TGTGCCAGCAGCTTAGTTCGGCGGGGACAGGTTAATGAAAAACTGTTTTTT. Residues: CASSLVRRGQVNEKLFF. The chain has TRBV7-9 and TRBJ1-4, with TRBD1 matching over 8 bases. CDR1 is SEHNR and CDR2 is FQNEAQ in the germline V gene (reference sequence). J gave up 4 bases and V 1 base, and 8 bases lay outside the gene matches. CDR3 length: 17 residues.

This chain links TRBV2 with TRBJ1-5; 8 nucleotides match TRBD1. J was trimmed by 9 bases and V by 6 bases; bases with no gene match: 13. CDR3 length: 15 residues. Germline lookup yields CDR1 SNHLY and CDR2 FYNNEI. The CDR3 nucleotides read TGTGCCAGCAGAAGGACCCGGGACAGGAGTTTGCCCCAGCATTTT. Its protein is CASRRTRDRSLPQHF.

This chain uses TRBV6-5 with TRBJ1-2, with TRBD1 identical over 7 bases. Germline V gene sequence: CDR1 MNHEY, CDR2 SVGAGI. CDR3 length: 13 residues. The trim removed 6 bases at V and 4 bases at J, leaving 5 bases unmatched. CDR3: CASRQGPTYGYTF. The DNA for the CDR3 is TGTGCCAGCAGACAGGGGCCCACCTATGGCTACACCTTC.

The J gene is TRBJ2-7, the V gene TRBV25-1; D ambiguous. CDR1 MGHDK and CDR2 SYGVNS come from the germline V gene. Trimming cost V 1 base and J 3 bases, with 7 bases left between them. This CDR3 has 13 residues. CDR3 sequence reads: CASSEFGRYEQYF. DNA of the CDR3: TGTGCCAGCAGTGAATTTGGCCGCTACGAGCAGTACTTC.

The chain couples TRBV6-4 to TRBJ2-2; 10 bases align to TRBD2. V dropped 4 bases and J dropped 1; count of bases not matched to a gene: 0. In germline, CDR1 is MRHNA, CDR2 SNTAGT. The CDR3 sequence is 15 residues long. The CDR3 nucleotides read TGTGCCAGCAGTGTAGCGGGAGGGAACACCGGGGAGCTGTTTTTT. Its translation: CASSVAGGNTGELFF.

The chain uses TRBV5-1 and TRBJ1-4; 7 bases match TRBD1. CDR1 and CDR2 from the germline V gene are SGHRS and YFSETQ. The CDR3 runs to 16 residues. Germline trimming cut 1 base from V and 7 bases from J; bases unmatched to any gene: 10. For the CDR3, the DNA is TGCGCCAGCAGCTTGATCCACAGGGGTCCATTTGAAAAACTGTTTTTT. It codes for CASSLIHRGPFEKLFF.

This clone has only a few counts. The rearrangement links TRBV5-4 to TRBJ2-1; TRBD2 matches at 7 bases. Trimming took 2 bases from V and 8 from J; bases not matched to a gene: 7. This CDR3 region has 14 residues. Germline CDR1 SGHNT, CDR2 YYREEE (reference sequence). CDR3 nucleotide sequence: TGTGCCAGCAGCTTCCCGGGAGGTAAGGATGAGCAGTTCTTC. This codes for CASSFPGGKDEQFF. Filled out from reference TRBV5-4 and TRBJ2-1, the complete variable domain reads ETGVTQSPTHLIKTRGQQVTLRCSSQSGHNTVSWYQQALGQGPQFIFQYYREEENGRGNFPPRFSGLQFPNYSSELNVNALELDDSALYLCASSFPGGKDEQFFGPGTRLTVL.

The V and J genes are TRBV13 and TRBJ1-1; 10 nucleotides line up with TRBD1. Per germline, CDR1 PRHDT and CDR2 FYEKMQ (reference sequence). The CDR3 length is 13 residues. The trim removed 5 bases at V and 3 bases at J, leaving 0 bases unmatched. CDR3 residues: CASSGTGDTEAFF. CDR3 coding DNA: TGTGCCAGCAGCGGGACAGGGGACACTGAAGCTTTCTTT.

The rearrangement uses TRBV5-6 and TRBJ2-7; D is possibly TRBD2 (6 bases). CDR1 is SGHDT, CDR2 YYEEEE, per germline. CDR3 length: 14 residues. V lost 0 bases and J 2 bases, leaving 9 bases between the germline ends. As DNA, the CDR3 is TGTGCCAGCAGCTTGGCCGGGAGCCCCTACGAGCAGTACTTC. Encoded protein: CASSLAGSPYEQYF.

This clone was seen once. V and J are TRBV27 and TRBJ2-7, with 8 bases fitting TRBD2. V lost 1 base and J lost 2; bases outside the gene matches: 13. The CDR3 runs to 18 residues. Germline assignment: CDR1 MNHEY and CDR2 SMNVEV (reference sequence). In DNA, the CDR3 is TGTGCCAGCAGTTTATATACCCCCTGGATAGCGGGGCCCTACGAGCAGTACTTC. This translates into CASSLYTPWIAGPYEQYF.

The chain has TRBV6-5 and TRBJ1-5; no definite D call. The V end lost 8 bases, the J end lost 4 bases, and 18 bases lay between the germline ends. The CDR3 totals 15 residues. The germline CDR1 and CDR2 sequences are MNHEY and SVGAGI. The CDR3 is CASRQTGRPNQPQHF. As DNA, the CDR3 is TGTGCCAGCCGCCAGACGGGGAGGCCGAATCAGCCCCAGCATTTT.

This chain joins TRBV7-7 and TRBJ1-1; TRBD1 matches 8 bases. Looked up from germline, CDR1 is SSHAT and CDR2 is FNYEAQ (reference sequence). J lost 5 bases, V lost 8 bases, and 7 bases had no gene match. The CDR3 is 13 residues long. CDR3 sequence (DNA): TGTGCCAGCCATGACAGGGGAGGGACTGAAGCTTTCTTT. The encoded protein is CASHDRGGTEAFF. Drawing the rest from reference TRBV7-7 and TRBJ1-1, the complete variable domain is GAGVSQSPRYKVTKRGQDVTLRCDPISSHATLYWYQQALGQGPEFLTYFNYEAQPDKSGLPSDRFSAERPEGSISTLTIQRTEQRDSAMYRCASHDRGGTEAFFGQGTRLTVV.

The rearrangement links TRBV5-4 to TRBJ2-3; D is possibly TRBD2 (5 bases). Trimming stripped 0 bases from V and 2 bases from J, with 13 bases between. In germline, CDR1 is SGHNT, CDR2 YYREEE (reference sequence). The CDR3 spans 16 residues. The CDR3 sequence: CASSLELAGVTDTQYF. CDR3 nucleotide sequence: TGTGCCAGCAGCTTGGAGCTGGCCGGGGTCACAGATACGCAGTATTTT.

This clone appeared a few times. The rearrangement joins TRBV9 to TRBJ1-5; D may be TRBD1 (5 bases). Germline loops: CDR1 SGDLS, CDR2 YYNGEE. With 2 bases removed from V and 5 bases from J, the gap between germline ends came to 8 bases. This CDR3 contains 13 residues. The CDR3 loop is CASSVGPDQPQHF. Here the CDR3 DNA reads TGTGCCAGCAGCGTGGGGCCTGATCAGCCCCAGCATTTT.

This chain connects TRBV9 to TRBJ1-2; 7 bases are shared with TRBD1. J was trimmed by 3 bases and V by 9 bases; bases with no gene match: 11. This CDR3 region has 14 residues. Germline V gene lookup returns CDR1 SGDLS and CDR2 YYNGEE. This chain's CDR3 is CATSRGAFDYGYTF. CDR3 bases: TGTGCCACCTCCAGGGGGGCATTTGACTATGGCTACACCTTC. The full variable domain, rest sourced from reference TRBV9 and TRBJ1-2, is DSGVTQTPKHLITATGQRVTLRCSPRSGDLSVYWYQQSLDQGLQFLIQYYNGEERAKGNILERFSAQQFPDLHSELNLSSLELGDSALYFCATSRGAFDYGYTFGSGTRLTVV.

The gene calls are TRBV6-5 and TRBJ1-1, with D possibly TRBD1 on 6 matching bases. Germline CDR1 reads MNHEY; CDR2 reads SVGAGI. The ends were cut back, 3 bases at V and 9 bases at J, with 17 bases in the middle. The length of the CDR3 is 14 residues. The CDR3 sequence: CASSYMGARRKAFF. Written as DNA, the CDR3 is TGTGCCAGCAGTTATATGGGGGCCCGGCGGAAAGCTTTCTTT.

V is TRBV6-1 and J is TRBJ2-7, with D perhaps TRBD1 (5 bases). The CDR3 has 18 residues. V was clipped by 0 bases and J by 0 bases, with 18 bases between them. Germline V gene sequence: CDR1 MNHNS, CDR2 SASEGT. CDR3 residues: CASSEAELRVMGSYEQYF. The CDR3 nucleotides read TGTGCCAGCAGTGAAGCGGAACTCAGGGTAATGGGCTCCTACGAGCAGTACTTC.

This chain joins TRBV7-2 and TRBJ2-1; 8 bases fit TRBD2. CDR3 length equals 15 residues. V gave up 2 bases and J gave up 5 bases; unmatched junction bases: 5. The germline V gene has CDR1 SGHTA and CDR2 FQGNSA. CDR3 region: CASSLRTGRDNEQFF. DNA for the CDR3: TGTGCCAGCAGCTTACGAACCGGGAGGGACAATGAGCAGTTCTTC.

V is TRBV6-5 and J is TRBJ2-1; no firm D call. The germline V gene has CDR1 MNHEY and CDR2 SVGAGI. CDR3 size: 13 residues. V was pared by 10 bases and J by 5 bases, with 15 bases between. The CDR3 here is CATWAIQHNEQFF. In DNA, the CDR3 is TGTGCCACCTGGGCCATCCAGCACAATGAGCAGTTCTTC.

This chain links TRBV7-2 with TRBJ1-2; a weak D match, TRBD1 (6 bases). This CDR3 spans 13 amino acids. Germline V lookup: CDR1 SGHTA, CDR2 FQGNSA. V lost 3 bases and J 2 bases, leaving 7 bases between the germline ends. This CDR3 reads CASSFTGNYGYTF. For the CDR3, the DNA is TGTGCCAGCAGCTTCACAGGGAACTATGGCTACACCTTC.

CDR3 amino acids: CASSLYIAGANEQFF. The CDR3 DNA sequence: TGTGCCAGCAGCTTATACATAGCGGGGGCGAATGAGCAGTTCTTC. V and J are TRBV7-8 and TRBJ2-1; 9 bases fit TRBD2. With V trimmed by 2 bases and J by 7 bases, 6 bases remained unmatched. The CDR3 length is 15 residues. Per the germline V gene, CDR1 is SGHVS and CDR2 is FQNEAQ.

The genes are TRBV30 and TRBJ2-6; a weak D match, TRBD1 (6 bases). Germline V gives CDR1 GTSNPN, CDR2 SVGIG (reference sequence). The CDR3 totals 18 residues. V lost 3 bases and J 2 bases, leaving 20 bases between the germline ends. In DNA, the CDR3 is TGTGCCTGGAGCACGACGACAGCAGGGGCCCCTGGGGCCAACGTCCTGACTTTC. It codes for CAWSTTTAGAPGANVLTF.

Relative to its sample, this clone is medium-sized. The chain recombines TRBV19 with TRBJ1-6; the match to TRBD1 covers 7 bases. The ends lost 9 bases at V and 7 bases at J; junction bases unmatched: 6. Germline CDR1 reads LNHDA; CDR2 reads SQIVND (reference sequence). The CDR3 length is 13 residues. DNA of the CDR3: TGTGCCAGCGCGGGACAGAAGAATTCACCCCTCCACTTT. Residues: CASAGQKNSPLHF. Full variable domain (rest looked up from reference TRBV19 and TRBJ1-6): DGGITQSPKYLFRKEGQNVTLSCEQNLNHDAMYWYRQDPGQGLRLIYYSQIVNDFQKGDIAEGYSVSREKKESFPLTVTSAQKNPTAFYLCASAGQKNSPLHFGNGTRLTVT.